This TCR beta chain comes out of a study of breast tumors, draining lymph nodes, adjacent tissues. Study findings and constraints: Most tumor T cells seemingly derive from lymph node, then expand in tumor. Luminal-like breast cancer showed significantly higher tumor–nontumor repertoire similarity than basal-like. Tumors had less TCR diversity than lymph nodes, more than nontumor tissue.

TCRdb re-derived calls from the multiplex PCR reads in MiXCR, one entry per CDR3 protein. The sample lists around 140,000 distinct CDR3 sequences, about 22% occurring once. This clonotype was seen ten or more times. Its antigen is not identified. Axillary draining lymph nodes of breast cancer patients supplied the node samples. The source of this sequence is a female donor with breast cancer. Some clones in this sample may be carry-over from other donors' samples. Sequencing was carried out using axillary lymph node tissue.

The CDR3 spells CASSFRGIQYF. Written as DNA, the CDR3 is TGTGCCAGCAGCTTTAGGGGGATCCAGTACTTC. The chain is built from TRBV11-3 and TRBJ2-7; weak D call: TRBD1 (6 bases). The CDR3 totals 11 residues. Germline CDR1 and CDR2: SGHNT and YENEEA. With 3 bases removed from V and 10 bases from J, the gap between germline ends came to 10 bases.